What follows are 6 T cell receptor beta chains derived from one specimen sequenced in a study of vaccination and CD4 T cells after COVID-19. The study sequenced cultured CD4+ T cell DNA using the Oncomine TCR Beta short-read assay. TCRdb redid the calling of the PCR reads with MiXCR, one entry per CDR3 protein. The data hold about 29,000 distinct CDR3 sequences, with 62% observed a single time. Treatment reported: roughly ten-day PBMC culture with coronavirus spike peptide pools or control peptides (ViraFEST assay). For these receptors, no antigen is known. This material consisted of CD4+ T cells from blood, cultured in vitro, taken after SARS-CoV-2 vaccination. The receptors come from a human donor who received a COVID-19 vaccine.

This clonotype is a singleton in its sample. The V call is TRBV12-3 or TRBV12-4, the J call TRBJ1-6; possibly TRBD1 for D (6 bases). CDR3 length equals 15 residues. The germline V and J ends were trimmed by 6 bases and 10 bases, with 19 bases remaining between them. The CDR3 DNA follows: TGTGCCAGCAGGGGGGGAGGGACATCTCTGTCACCCCTCCACTTT. This translates into CASRGGGTSLSPLHF.

This clonotype has just a few counts. The V call is TRBV7-9, the J call TRBJ1-4; a possible D gene is TRBD1 (5 bases). Germline values: CDR1 SEHNR, CDR2 FQNEAQ (reference sequence). The V gene lost 5 bases and the J gene lost 11 bases, with 18 bases spanning the gap. The CDR3 runs 14 residues. The CDR3: CASSKGAGQAKLFF. The CDR3 DNA sequence: TGTGCCAGCAGCAAAGGGGCAGGGCAGGCCAAACTGTTTTTT.

As for this clonotype: An end of the junction does not agree with germline; a read error may underlie this. J is TRBJ2-5 and V is TRBV5-3, with no clear D. TRBV5-3 qualifies as an ORF whose function is uncertain. The CDR3 spans 16 residues. The CDR3 reads CASSYRIGQARETQYF. The DNA for the CDR3 is TGTGCCAGCAGCTATAGAATAGGGCAGGCGAGGGAGACCCAGTACTTC.

This chain uses TRBV20-1 with TRBJ1-2, with 7 bases lining up with TRBD1. Trimming removed 6 bases from V and 5 bases from J; junction bases left unmatched: 18. CDR1 DFQATT and CDR2 SNEGSKA come from the germline V gene (reference sequence). The CDR3 is 16 amino acids. The DNA for the CDR3 is TGCAGTGCCAGTATAGGTCAGACGGGACAGCCATATGGCTACACCTTC. It specifies CSASIGQTGQPYGYTF.

The CDR3 reads CASSRLPPLRGGWTGELFF. CDR3 DNA: TGTGCCAGCAGCAGACTCCCTCCTTTGCGGGGGGGCTGGACCGGGGAGCTGTTTTTT. The chain links TRBV7-2 to TRBJ2-2; 9 positions agree with TRBD2. The CDR3 is made up of 19 amino acids. V lost 5 bases, J lost 5 bases, and 18 bases stayed unmatched. The germline V gene has CDR1 SGHTA and CDR2 FQGNSA.

This rearrangement joins TRBV10-1 to TRBJ2-7, with 10 bases identical to TRBD1. The CDR3 is made up of 15 amino acids. The ends lost 4 bases at V and 2 bases at J; junction bases unmatched: 5. The germline V gene encodes CDR1 WNHNN and CDR2 SYGVQD (reference sequence). CDR3 nucleotide sequence: TGCGCCAGCAGTGGCCGGGACAGGGGAGCCTACGAGCAGTACTTC. Translated: CASSGRDRGAYEQYF.